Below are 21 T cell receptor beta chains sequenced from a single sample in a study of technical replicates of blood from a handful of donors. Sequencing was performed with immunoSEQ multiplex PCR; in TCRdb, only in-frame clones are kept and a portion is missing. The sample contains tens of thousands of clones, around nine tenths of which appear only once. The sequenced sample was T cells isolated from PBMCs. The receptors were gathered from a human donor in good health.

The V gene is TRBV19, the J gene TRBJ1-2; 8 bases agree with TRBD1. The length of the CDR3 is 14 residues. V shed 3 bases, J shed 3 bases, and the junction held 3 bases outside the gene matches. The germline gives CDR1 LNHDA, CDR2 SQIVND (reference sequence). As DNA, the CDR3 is TGTGCCAGTAGTATCAGGGGGCCCCACTATGGCTACACCTTC. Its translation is CASSIRGPHYGYTF.

Written as DNA, the CDR3 is TGTGCCAGCAGCTCATCCAGGGGAAGTGGCTACACCTTC. It encodes CASSSSRGSGYTF. The chain couples TRBV7-6 to TRBJ1-2, with D tentatively TRBD1 (6 bases). Germline V gene sequence: CDR1 SGHVS, CDR2 FNYEAQ. V was cut by 4 bases and J by 7 bases, with 13 bases left in between. The CDR3 runs 13 residues.

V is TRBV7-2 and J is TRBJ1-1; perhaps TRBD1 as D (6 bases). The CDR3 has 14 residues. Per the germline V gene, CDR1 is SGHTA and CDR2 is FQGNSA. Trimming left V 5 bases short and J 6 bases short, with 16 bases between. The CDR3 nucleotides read TGTGCCAGCAGCCGTACCGGGGCAGGGGCTGAAGCTTTCTTT. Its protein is CASSRTGAGAEAFF.

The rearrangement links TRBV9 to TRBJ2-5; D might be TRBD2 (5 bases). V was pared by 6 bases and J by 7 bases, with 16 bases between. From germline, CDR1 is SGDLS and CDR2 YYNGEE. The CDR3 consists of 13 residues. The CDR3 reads CASTTSGFGTQYF. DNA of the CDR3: TGTGCCAGCACCACGTCGGGATTTGGGACCCAGTACTTC.

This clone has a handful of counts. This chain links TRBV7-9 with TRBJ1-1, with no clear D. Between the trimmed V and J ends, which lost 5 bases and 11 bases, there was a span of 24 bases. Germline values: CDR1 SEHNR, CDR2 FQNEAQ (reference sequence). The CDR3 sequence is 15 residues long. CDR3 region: CASSPPLGRSTGAFF. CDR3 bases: TGTGCCAGCAGCCCGCCCCTTGGAAGGTCCACCGGGGCTTTCTTT. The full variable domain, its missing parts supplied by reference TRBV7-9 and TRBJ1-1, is DTGVSQNPRHKITKRGQNVTFRCDPISEHNRLYWYRQTLGQGPEFLTYFQNEAQLEKSRLLSDRFSAERPKGSFSTLEIQRTEQGDSAMYLCASSPPLGRSTGAFFGQGTRLTVV.

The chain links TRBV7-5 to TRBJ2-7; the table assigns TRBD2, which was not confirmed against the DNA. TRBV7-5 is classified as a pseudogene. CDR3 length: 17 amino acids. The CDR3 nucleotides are TGTGCCAGAAGCTTACTCCCAGGCCGACACGGAGGGAACGAGCAGTACTTC. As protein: CARSLLPGRHGGNEQYF.

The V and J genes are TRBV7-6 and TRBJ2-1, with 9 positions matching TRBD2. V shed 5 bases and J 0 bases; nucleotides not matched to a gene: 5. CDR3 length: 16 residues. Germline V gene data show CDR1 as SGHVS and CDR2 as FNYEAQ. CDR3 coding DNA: TGTGCCAGCAGCCGATCTAGCGGGACCTCCTACAATGAGCAGTTCTTC. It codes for CASSRSSGTSYNEQFF.

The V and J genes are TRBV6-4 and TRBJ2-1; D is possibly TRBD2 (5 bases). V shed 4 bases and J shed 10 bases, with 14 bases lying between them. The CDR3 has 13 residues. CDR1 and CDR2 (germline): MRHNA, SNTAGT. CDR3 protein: CASSGPLREEQFF. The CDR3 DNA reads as TGTGCCAGCAGTGGCCCTCTGAGGGAAGAGCAGTTCTTC.

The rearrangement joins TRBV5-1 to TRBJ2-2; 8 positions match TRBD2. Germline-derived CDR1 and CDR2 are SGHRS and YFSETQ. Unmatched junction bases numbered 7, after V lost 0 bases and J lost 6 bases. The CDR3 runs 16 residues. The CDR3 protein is CASSLAGTSIAGELFF. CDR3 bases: TGCGCCAGCAGCTTGGCCGGGACTAGTATCGCCGGGGAGCTGTTTTTT.

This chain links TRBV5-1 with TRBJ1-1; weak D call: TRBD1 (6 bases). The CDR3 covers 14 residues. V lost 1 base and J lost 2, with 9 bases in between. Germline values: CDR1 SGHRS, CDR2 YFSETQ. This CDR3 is CASSLQGKNTEAFF. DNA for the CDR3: TGCGCCAGCAGCTTGCAGGGGAAAAACACTGAAGCTTTCTTT. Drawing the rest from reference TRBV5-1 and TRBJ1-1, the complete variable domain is KAGVTQTPRYLIKTRGQQVTLSCSPISGHRSVSWYQQTPGQGLQFLFEYFSETQRNKGNFPGRFSGRQFSNSRSEMNVSTLELGDSALYLCASSLQGKNTEAFFGQGTRLTVV.

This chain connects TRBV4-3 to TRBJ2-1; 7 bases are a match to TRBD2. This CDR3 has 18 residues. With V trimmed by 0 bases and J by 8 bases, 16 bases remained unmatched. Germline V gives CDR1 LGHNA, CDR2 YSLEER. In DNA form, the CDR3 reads TGCGCCAGCAGCCAAGATTCTAGCGGCATTCTTCGCGTGGATGAGCAGTTCTTC. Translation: CASSQDSSGILRVDEQFF.

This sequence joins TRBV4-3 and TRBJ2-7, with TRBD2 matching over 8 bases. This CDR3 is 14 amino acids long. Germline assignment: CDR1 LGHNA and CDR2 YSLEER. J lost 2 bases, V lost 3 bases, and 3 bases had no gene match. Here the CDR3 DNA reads TGCGCCAGCAGCCACCGGGAGGGGGCCTACGAGCAGTACTTC. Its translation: CASSHREGAYEQYF.

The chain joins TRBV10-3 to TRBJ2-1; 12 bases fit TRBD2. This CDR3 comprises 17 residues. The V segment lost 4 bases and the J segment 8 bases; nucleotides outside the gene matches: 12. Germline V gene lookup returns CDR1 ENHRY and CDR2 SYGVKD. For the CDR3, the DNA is TGTGCCATCAGTGGTACCGGGACTAGCGGGTTTCTCGATGAGCAGTTCTTC. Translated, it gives CAISGTGTSGFLDEQFF.

CDR3: CASTVTGSGTDTQYF. The CDR3 nucleotides read TGTGCCAGCACCGTGACAGGGTCGGGCACAGATACGCAGTATTTT. This sequence joins TRBV9 and TRBJ2-3; the match to TRBD1 covers 7 bases. This CDR3 is 15 amino acids long. After removal of 6 bases from V and 1 base from J, the junction contained 8 bases not matched to a gene. The germline V gene encodes CDR1 SGDLS and CDR2 YYNGEE.

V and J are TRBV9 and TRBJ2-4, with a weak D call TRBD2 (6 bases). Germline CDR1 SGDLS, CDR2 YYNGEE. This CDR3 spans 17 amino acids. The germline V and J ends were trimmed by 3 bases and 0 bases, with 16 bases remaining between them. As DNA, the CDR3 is TGTGCCAGCAGCGGGGGGGTACAGGTAGAAGCCAAAAACATTCAGTACTTC. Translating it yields CASSGGVQVEAKNIQYF.

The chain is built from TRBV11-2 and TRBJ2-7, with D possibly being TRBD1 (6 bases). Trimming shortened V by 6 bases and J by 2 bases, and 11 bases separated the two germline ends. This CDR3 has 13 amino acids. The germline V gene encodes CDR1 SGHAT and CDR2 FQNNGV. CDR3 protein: CASRETGTYEQYF. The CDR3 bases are TGTGCCAGCAGAGAAACAGGGACCTACGAGCAGTACTTC.

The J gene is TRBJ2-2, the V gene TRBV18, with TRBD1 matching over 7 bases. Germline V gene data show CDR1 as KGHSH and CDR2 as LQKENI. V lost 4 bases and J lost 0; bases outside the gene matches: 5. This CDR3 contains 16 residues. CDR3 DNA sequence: TGTGCCAGCTCACTAAGAACAGGGGCGAACACCGGGGAGCTGTTTTTT. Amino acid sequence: CASSLRTGANTGELFF.

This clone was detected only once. The CDR3 loop is CASSSGQGNHEQYF. As DNA, the CDR3 is TGTGCCAGCAGTTCGGGACAGGGAAACCACGAGCAGTACTTC. The J gene is TRBJ2-7, the V gene TRBV6-6; 9 positions match TRBD1. Germline-derived CDR1 and CDR2 are MNHNY and SVGAGI (reference sequence). The CDR3 length is 14 residues. With 4 bases clipped from V and 5 bases from J, the junction kept 6 bases outside the gene matches.

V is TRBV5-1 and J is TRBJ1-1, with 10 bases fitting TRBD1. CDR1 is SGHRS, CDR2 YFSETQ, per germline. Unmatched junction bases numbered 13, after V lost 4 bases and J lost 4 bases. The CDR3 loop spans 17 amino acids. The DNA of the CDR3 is TGCGCCAGCAGCCCGCTGGGACAGGGGATATGGGGCACTGAAGCTTTCTTT. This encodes CASSPLGQGIWGTEAFF.

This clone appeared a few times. DNA of the CDR3: TGTGCCGTTTTGACAGGGTCCACTGAAGCTTTCTTT. Encoded protein: CAVLTGSTEAFF. V gene TRBV10-3 combines with J gene TRBJ1-1, with 7 bases matching TRBD1. Germline trimming cut 11 bases from V and 4 bases from J; bases unmatched to any gene: 7. This CDR3 has 12 residues. Germline values: CDR1 ENHRY, CDR2 SYGVKD.

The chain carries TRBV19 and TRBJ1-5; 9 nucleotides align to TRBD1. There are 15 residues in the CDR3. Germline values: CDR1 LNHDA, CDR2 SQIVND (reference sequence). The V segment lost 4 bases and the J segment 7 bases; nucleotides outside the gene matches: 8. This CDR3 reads CASSRDRDLRQPQHF. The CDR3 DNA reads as TGTGCCAGTAGTAGGGACAGGGATTTACGGCAGCCCCAGCATTTT. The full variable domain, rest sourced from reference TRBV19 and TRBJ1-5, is DGGITQSPKYLFRKEGQNVTLSCEQNLNHDAMYWYRQDPGQGLRLIYYSQIVNDFQKGDIAEGYSVSREKKESFPLTVTSAQKNPTAFYLCASSRDRDLRQPQHFGDGTRLSIL.